This T cell receptor (beta chain) is from a study of T cell responses to AZD1222 COVID-19 vaccine. V lost 5 bases and J lost 4; bases outside the gene matches: 4. The CDR3 loop spans 13 amino acids. The germline gives CDR1 MNHEY, CDR2 SVGAGI. Data came from immunoSEQ multiplex PCR; TCRdb stores just in-frame clones and leaves some out. Found here are about 170,000 clones, 92% of them singletons; the top ten hold 1.5% to 2%. V gene TRBV6-5 combines with J gene TRBJ1-1; 7 nucleotides agree with TRBD1. The origin of this receptor is an adult in good health. The sequencing here drew on peripheral blood, taken on day 0 of AZD1222 vaccination. CDR3 region: CASSNRQGTEAFF. The CDR3 DNA follows: TGTGCCAGCAGTAACCGACAGGGCACTGAAGCTTTCTTT.